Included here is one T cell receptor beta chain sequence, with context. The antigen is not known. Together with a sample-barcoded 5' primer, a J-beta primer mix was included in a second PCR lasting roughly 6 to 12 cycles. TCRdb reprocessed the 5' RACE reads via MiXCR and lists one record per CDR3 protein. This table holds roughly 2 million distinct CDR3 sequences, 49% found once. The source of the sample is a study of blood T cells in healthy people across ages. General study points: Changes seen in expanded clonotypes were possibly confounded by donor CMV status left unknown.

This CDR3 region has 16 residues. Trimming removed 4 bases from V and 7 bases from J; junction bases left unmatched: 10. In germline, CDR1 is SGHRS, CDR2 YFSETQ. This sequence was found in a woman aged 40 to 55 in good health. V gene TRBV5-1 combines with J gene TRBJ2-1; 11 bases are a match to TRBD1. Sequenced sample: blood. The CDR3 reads CASSLDGQGASNEQFF. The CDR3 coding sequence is TGCGCCAGCAGCCTAGATGGACAGGGGGCTTCGAATGAGCAGTTCTTC. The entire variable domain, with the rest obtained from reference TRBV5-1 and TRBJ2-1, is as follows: KAGVTQTPRYLIKTRGQQVTLSCSPISGHRSVSWYQQTPGQGLQFLFEYFSETQRNKGNFPGRFSGRQFSNSRSEMNVSTLELGDSALYLCASSLDGQGASNEQFFGPGTRLTVL.